The entry that follows covers one T cell receptor beta chain sequence. This sample was taken from a study of blood T cell repertoires in COVID-19. Study overall: From T cells, B-cell-depleted T cells, or PBMCs came the material, which was cDNA or gDNA.

Methods used by the authors: Estimation of nucleated cell counts relied on the amplification of reference gene primers. Profiled with immunoSEQ multiplex PCR; TCRdb holds only in-frame clones, not every one. Clone size and the V and J calls come from that table; the DNA yielded D and trimming. The sample yields around 120,000 clones, about 88% seen once. Germline V CDR1 and CDR2: SGHRS, YFSETQ. The CDR3 is 15 amino acids. V was shortened by 4 bases and J by 6 bases, with 17 bases between the two germline ends. The sample was peripheral blood. The V and J genes are TRBV5-1 and TRBJ2-1, with D possibly matching TRBD2 (7 bases). The clonotype comes from a man in his sixties with COVID-19, enrolled during active disease. The CDR3 spells CASSLNEGGGNEQFF. The CDR3, as DNA: TGCGCCAGCAGCCTGAATGAGGGAGGGGGCAATGAGCAGTTCTTC.